This T cell receptor beta chain comes out of a study of blood T cell repertoires in COVID-19 (dated by TCRdb to about 2020). About the investigation overall: Samples from collaborators originated in the United States, Italy and Spain and spanned both the acute and convalescent phases of COVID-19. The samples were drawn from two sources: the first 160 participants of the ongoing ImmuneRACE study, and some 1,300 subjects contributed by 6 global collaborators. The prospective study material was composed of cDNA or gDNA derived from T cells, B-cell-depleted T cells, or PBMCs. HLA class I and class II types, where available, came from metadata supplied by the sample provider rather than from assay-based typing. Nearly every sample came with metadata listing a de-identified subject ID, COVID-19 status, age in years and sex. Deeply sampled blood TCRbeta repertoires from subjects exposed to, actively infected with, or recovered from COVID-19 were included in the dataset. The repertoires were released in a freely available public database intended as a resource for research on the immune response to SARS-CoV-2.

Collaborating institutions collected whole blood in K2EDTA tubes following their own protocols. For TCRbeta analysis, collaborators shipped samples in one of three forms: frozen whole blood, isolated PBMCs, or DNA extracted from either of those sample types. V and J are trimmed by 7 bases and 12 bases, and the gene matches miss 11 bases of the junction. The CDR3 has 12 amino acids, counting the end cysteine and valine. The entry retains the CDR3 DNA only, 36 bases that are in frame from base 1. CDR1 is given as MDHEN and CDR2 as SYDVKM, both from the germline V gene. Beyond this particular receptor, the publication reports: Clinical and demographic metadata were provided uncurated, with the amount varying by source and participant.

TCRbeta CDR3 regions were amplified from genomic DNA using the immunoSEQ Assay, a bias-controlled multiplex PCR. The authors processed their data as follows. Within the assay, amplification of reference gene primers was used to estimate how many nucleated cells each sample contained. To quantify the absolute abundance of each unique TCRbeta CDR3 rearrangement, sequence reads were collapsed and filtered. Productive Simpson clonality was computed per sample as the square root of Simpson's diversity index over productive rearrangements. TCRdb took over this immuneACCESS table, retaining in-frame rearrangements with V and J assigned. Such tables are incomplete; in checked studies, under half of the missing clones stem from an unresolved V gene, and the remainder is unexplained. That table furnishes V, J and clone size, whereas the DNA furnished D and trimming. Counted in this sample were tens of thousands of clones; 85% to 90% of them appeared once. 5.5% to 7% of the sample is held by the ten biggest clonotypes.

With respect to this clone: Its antigen has not been determined. Base quality data are lacking; no much larger clone is found one base away.

Material: peripheral blood. This chain is built from TRBV28 and TRBJ2-7, with TRBD2 matching 8 junction bases. The sequence was collected from a man aged 50 to 59 with active COVID-19. The bases read TGTGCCAGCAACGCCGGGCGGGAGGCCCTGTACGTC. Its product reads: CASNAGREALYV.